Listed below are T cell receptor beta chains from one sample, sequenced in a study of T cell responses to AZD1222 COVID-19 vaccine. Sequencing was performed with immunoSEQ multiplex PCR; in TCRdb, only in-frame clones are kept and a portion is missing. The sample includes about 150,000 clones, over 75% of them seen just once. The specimen comprised peripheral blood, sampled on day 0 of AZD1222 vaccination. The receptors originated from an adult in good health. Each CDR3 is given with its conserved first and last residue. D genes are given only for firm matches. Rows may omit the clone size; those that give it use once, few, many or a size class.

V: TRBV27; size: few; D: .; J: TRBJ1-4; DNA: TGTGCCAGCGGGCAGGGTCCATCCGTGGCTAATGAAAAACTGTTTTTT; CDR3: CASGQGPSVANEKLFF
V: TRBV6-2/TRBV6-3; size: .; D: TRBD1; J: TRBJ1-5; DNA: TGTGCCAGCAGCCACGACAGGGGAGTACCTAGCAATCAGCCCCAGCATTTT; CDR3: CASSHDRGVPSNQPQHF
V: TRBV4-2; size: .; D: .; J: TRBJ1-5; DNA: TGTGCCAGCAGCCAAAGTCAGGGTAGCAATCAGCCCCAGCATTTT; CDR3: CASSQSQGSNQPQHF
V: TRBV7-2; size: .; D: TRBD2; J: TRBJ2-7; DNA: TGTGCCAGCAGCTTTGCTAGCGGCCACTACGAGCAGTACTTC; CDR3: CASSFASGHYEQYF
V: TRBV15; size: .; D: .; J: TRBJ2-2; DNA: TGTGCCACCAGCAGACTAGAGGGGGAGCTGTTTTTT; CDR3: CATSRLEGELFF
V: TRBV5-1; size: .; D: TRBD2; J: TRBJ2-3; DNA: TGCGCCAGCAGCTGGGCGGGGAGGGACACAGATACGCAGTATTTT; CDR3: CASSWAGRDTDTQYF
V: TRBV5-6; size: .; D: .; J: TRBJ1-1; DNA: TGTGCCAGCAGGTATTTCGGACCGAACACTGAAGCTTTCTTT; CDR3: CASRYFGPNTEAFF
V: TRBV18; size: .; D: .; J: TRBJ1-1; DNA: TGTGCCAGCTCACCCACGACAGGATCGAACACTGAAGCTTTCTTT; CDR3: CASSPTTGSNTEAFF
V: TRBV4-3; size: .; D: TRBD1; J: TRBJ2-1; DNA: TGCGCCAGCAGCCTCACGGGACAGGGGGGCAATGAGCAGTTCTTC; CDR3: CASSLTGQGGNEQFF
V: TRBV19; size: .; D: .; J: TRBJ1-1; DNA: TGTGCCAGTACCCCGTGGGGGAGGATGGGAACTGAAGCTTTCTTT; CDR3: CASTPWGRMGTEAFF
V: TRBV29-1; size: .; D: .; J: TRBJ2-7; DNA: TGCAGCGTTGTTGGCCGTAGTGACTACGAGCAGTACTTC; CDR3: CSVVGRSDYEQYF
V: TRBV19; size: .; D: TRBD1; J: TRBJ1-5; DNA: TGTGTAACGGGACAGGGGATTGTTCAGCCCCAGCATTTT; CDR3: CVTGQGIVQPQHF
V: TRBV11-1; size: .; D: TRBD2; J: TRBJ2-7; DNA: TGTGCCAGCACTGAAACCGGACTAGCCTCCTACGAGCAGTACTTC; CDR3: CASTETGLASYEQYF
V: TRBV6-2/TRBV6-3; size: .; D: .; J: TRBJ2-7; DNA: TGTGCCAGCAGTTACTCGACCGTCGAGCAGTACTTC; CDR3: CASSYSTVEQYF
V: TRBV27; size: .; D: .; J: TRBJ1-4; DNA: TGTGCCAGCCCGGAAGGGAGCGAAAAACTGTTTTTT; CDR3: CASPEGSEKLFF
V: TRBV11-3; size: .; D: .; J: TRBJ2-2; DNA: TGTGCCAGCAGCTTAGTATCGGGGCAGTACGGGGAGCTGTTTTTT; CDR3: CASSLVSGQYGELFF
V: TRBV11-2; size: .; D: .; J: TRBJ1-3; DNA: TGTGCCAGCAGCACCAACGGAAACACCATATATTTT; CDR3: CASSTNGNTIYF
V: TRBV6-5; size: .; D: .; J: TRBJ1-5; DNA: TGTGCCACCTCCCAAACCGGCAGCAATCAGCCCCAGCATTTT; CDR3: CATSQTGSNQPQHF
V: TRBV7-2; size: once; D: TRBD1; J: TRBJ1-6; DNA: TGTGCCAGCAGCTTCCGGGACAGGGAGAATTCACCCCTCCACTTT; CDR3: CASSFRDRENSPLHF
V: TRBV7-6; size: .; D: .; J: TRBJ2-1; DNA: TGTGCCAGCAGCTTAGTGCTGGGCGGGAATGAGCAGTTCTTC; CDR3: CASSLVLGGNEQFF
V: TRBV14; size: few; D: .; J: TRBJ2-7; DNA: TGTGCCAGCAGCCGCGGGGACACCTACGAGCAGTACTTC; CDR3: CASSRGDTYEQYF
V: TRBV6-5; size: .; D: TRBD2; J: TRBJ2-7; DNA: TGTGCCAGCAGAGGACTAGCGGGACCCTACGAGCAGTACTTC; CDR3: CASRGLAGPYEQYF
V: TRBV7-9; size: few; D: .; J: TRBJ1-1; DNA: TGTGCCAGCAGCTTTACAGGGTCACTGAACACTGAAGCTTTCTTT; CDR3: CASSFTGSLNTEAFF
V: TRBV7-2; size: .; D: .; J: TRBJ2-2; DNA: TGTGCCAGCAGCTTAGTTCCCGGGGAGCTGTTTTTT; CDR3: CASSLVPGELFF
V: TRBV27; size: .; D: .; J: TRBJ1-1; DNA: TGTGCCAGCAGTCCCTACCTTACAGGGAACACTGAAGCTTTCTTT; CDR3: CASSPYLTGNTEAFF